This T cell receptor beta chain was identified in a study of blood T cell repertoires in COVID-19. The overall study: The United States, Italy and Spain supplied acute and convalescent COVID-19 samples. Sources were T cells, B-cell-depleted T cells, or PBMCs; the material itself was cDNA or gDNA.

Per the original methods: Quantification of nucleated cells was approximated via reference gene primer amplification. The method was immunoSEQ multiplex PCR; TCRdb's version includes in-frame clones alone and lacks a portion of them. V and J calls and clone size are given by that table; D and trimming were obtained from the DNA. This sample has about 140,000 clones, with more than 65% found just once. CDR3 length: 12 residues. CDR1 is KGHSH and CDR2 is LQKENI in the germline V gene. V shed 3 bases, J shed 6 bases, and the junction held 1 base outside the gene matches. The source is a woman between 55 and 75 years old with acute or convalescent COVID-19. The chain links TRBV18 to TRBJ1-2; TRBD1 aligns across 7 bases. The specimen sequenced was peripheral blood. Here the CDR3 DNA reads TGTGCCAGCTCACCCCAGGGGGATGGCTACACCTTC. This codes for CASSPQGDGYTF.